The rows below give T cell receptor beta chains drawn from one sample of a study of cytomegalovirus exposure and HLA in healthy donors. This table comes from immunoSEQ multiplex PCR, and its TCRdb copy is limited to in-frame clones, with some not included. The sample has under 100,000 clones, about 70% seen once. Sequencing input: PBMCs. These TCRs come from a human donor in good health. The CDR3 runs from the conserved cysteine through the conserved F or W. D genes are given only for firm matches. Size is omitted from some rows. Given values are once, few, many or a class for expanded clones.

J gene	clone size	V gene	D gene	CDR3 protein	CDR3 DNA
TRBJ1-2	once	TRBV7-2	.	CASSPDDYGYTF	TGTGCCAGCAGCCCAGATGACTATGGCTACACCTTC
TRBJ2-2	.	TRBV9	.	CASAEYGNTGELFF	TGTGCCAGTGCGGAATACGGGAACACCGGGGAGCTGTTTTTT
TRBJ1-2	.	TRBV7-2	TRBD1	CASSLVSRGRYGYGYTF	TGTGCCAGCAGCTTAGTCTCCAGGGGGCGTTATGGCTATGGCTACACCTTC
TRBJ1-5	.	TRBV2	TRBD1	CASSGPGGNEPQHF	TGTGCCAGCAGTGGCCCAGGGGGCAATGAGCCCCAGCATTTT
TRBJ1-2	few	TRBV2	TRBD1	CASSVGQGVSSTF	TGTGCCAGCAGCGTTGGACAGGGGGTTAGCAGCACCTTC
TRBJ1-1	.	TRBV27	.	CASTPRRDFFNTEAFF	TGTGCCAGCACACCTCGCCGGGACTTCTTTAACACTGAAGCTTTCTTT
TRBJ2-3	.	TRBV29-1	TRBD2	CSVAPTSGGNSADTQYF	TGCAGCGTTGCACCGACTAGCGGGGGGAACTCTGCAGATACGCAGTATTTT
TRBJ1-4	.	TRBV11-2	TRBD1	CASSDRLRQGVREKLFF	TGTGCCAGCAGCGACAGGCTCCGACAGGGGGTTCGAGAAAAACTGTTTTTT
TRBJ1-6	.	TRBV14	.	CASARDSGFNSPLHF	TGTGCCAGCGCACGAGATTCGGGGTTCAATTCACCCCTCCACTTT
TRBJ2-2	.	TRBV9	.	CASSVGALGGTGELFF	TGTGCCAGCAGCGTAGGCGCTTTGGGGGGAACCGGGGAGCTGTTTTTT
TRBJ1-2	few	TRBV18	.	CASSPNRQGVSYGYTF	TGTGCCAGCTCACCTAACCGCCAGGGTGTTTCCTATGGCTACACCTTC
TRBJ1-2	.	TRBV6-1	.	CASSDTGGDGYTF	TGTGCCAGCAGTGATACGGGGGGCGATGGCTACACCTTC
TRBJ2-5	.	TRBV19	TRBD2	CASSIGTSGVGETQYF	TGTGCCAGTAGTATAGGGACTAGCGGGGTGGGGGAGACCCAGTACTTC
TRBJ2-7	.	TRBV7-9	.	CASTGTPYEQYF	TGTGCCAGTACCGGGACACCCTACGAGCAGTACTTC
TRBJ1-2	.	TRBV4-1	TRBD1	CASSQVASRDRENYGYTF	TGCGCCAGCAGCCAAGTAGCGTCCCGGGACAGGGAGAACTATGGCTACACCTTC
TRBJ2-7	few	TRBV19	.	CASSKKGGPYEQYF	TGTGCCAGTAGTAAGAAAGGGGGACCTTACGAGCAGTACTTC
TRBJ2-7	.	TRBV19	.	CASSIVGPGGRGEQYF	TGTGCCAGTAGTATAGTAGGGCCAGGGGGACGGGGGGAGCAGTACTTC
TRBJ1-3	.	TRBV5-1	.	CASSAGNSGNTIYF	TGCGCCAGCAGCGCCGGGAACTCTGGAAACACCATATATTTT
TRBJ2-7	.	TRBV4-3	.	CASSQDSGGRGRGYEQYF	TGCGCCAGCAGCCAAGATTCGGGCGGGCGGGGCCGGGGGTACGAGCAGTACTTC
TRBJ1-2	once	TRBV18	.	CASSPLRVNGYTF	TGTGCCAGCTCACCTCTTCGGGTGAATGGCTACACCTTC
TRBJ1-6	.	TRBV10-3	.	CAISEGGEASPLHF	TGTGCCATCAGTGAGGGGGGGGAAGCCTCACCCCTCCACTTT
TRBJ2-5	.	TRBV18	TRBD1	CASSPGQGVETQYF	TGTGCCAGCTCACCCGGACAGGGTGTGGAGACCCAGTACTTC
TRBJ2-3	.	TRBV25-1	.	CASSDSLREWPDTQYF	TGTGCCAGCAGTGACTCCCTTAGGGAGTGGCCAGATACGCAGTATTTT
TRBJ2-4	.	TRBV15	.	CATSSGGSGNIQYF	TGTGCCACCAGCAGTGGGGGGAGCGGAAACATTCAGTACTTC
TRBJ1-3	.	TRBV19	TRBD1	CASSNRQGATSGNTIYF	TGTGCCAGTAGTAATCGACAGGGGGCTACCTCTGGAAACACCATATATTTT
TRBJ2-7	.	TRBV7-8	.	CASSPGVGLYEQYF	TGTGCCAGCAGCCCGGGCGTGGGGCTCTACGAGCAGTACTTC
TRBJ2-7	.	TRBV7-7	TRBD2	CASSATSGAYEQYF	TGTGCCAGCAGCGCGACTAGCGGGGCCTACGAGCAGTACTTC
TRBJ2-7	.	TRBV6-1	TRBD1	CASSGPGQGLYEQYF	TGTGCCAGCAGTGGACCGGGACAGGGGTTATACGAGCAGTACTTC
TRBJ1-2	.	TRBV5-6	.	CASRETGVNYGYTF	TGTGCCAGCAGGGAAACAGGCGTTAACTATGGCTACACCTTC
TRBJ2-2	.	TRBV4-3	TRBD1	CASSQPSGTATGELFF	TGCGCCAGCAGCCAACCATCCGGGACAGCCACCGGGGAGCTGTTTTTT
TRBJ2-1	.	TRBV4-3	TRBD2	CASSQDPAGVLTPGDNEQFF	TGCGCCAGCAGCCAAGACCCGGCGGGAGTTTTGACCCCGGGAGACAATGAGCAGTTCTTC
TRBJ2-7	once	TRBV10-3	.	CAISNEGFSYEQYF	TGTGCCATCAGTAATGAGGGCTTCTCCTACGAGCAGTACTTC
TRBJ1-5	once	TRBV6-5	.	CASSPETGNQPQHF	TGTGCCAGCAGCCCCGAGACAGGCAATCAGCCCCAGCATTTT
TRBJ2-2	.	TRBV5-1	TRBD2	CASSSKLAGANTGELFF	TGCGCCAGCAGCTCAAAACTAGCGGGAGCGAACACCGGGGAGCTGTTTTTT
TRBJ2-7	.	TRBV4-3	.	CASSQGTGRGIIYEQYF	TGCGCCAGCAGCCAAGGGACAGGGAGGGGGATTATCTACGAGCAGTACTTC
TRBJ2-1	few	TRBV10-3	.	CAIRDDTPPRNEQFF	TGTGCCATCAGGGATGACACCCCGCCCCGCAATGAGCAGTTCTTC
TRBJ2-1	.	TRBV5-6	.	CASSLTGSSYNEQFF	TGTGCCAGCAGCTTGACAGGGAGCTCCTACAATGAGCAGTTCTTC
TRBJ2-3	.	TRBV5-1	.	CASSLVVATDTQYF	TGCGCCAGCAGCTTGGTGGTAGCCACAGATACGCAGTATTTT
TRBJ1-1	once	TRBV6-1	TRBD1	CASREQGAASTEAFF	TGTGCCAGCAGAGAACAGGGGGCGGCGAGCACTGAAGCTTTCTTT
TRBJ2-7	.	TRBV9	TRBD1	CASSVGDRALYEQYF	TGTGCCAGCAGCGTAGGGGACAGGGCCTTATACGAGCAGTACTTC
TRBJ2-7	.	TRBV6-1	.	CASSEAGYEQYF	TGTGCCAGCAGTGAAGCCGGGTACGAGCAGTACTTC